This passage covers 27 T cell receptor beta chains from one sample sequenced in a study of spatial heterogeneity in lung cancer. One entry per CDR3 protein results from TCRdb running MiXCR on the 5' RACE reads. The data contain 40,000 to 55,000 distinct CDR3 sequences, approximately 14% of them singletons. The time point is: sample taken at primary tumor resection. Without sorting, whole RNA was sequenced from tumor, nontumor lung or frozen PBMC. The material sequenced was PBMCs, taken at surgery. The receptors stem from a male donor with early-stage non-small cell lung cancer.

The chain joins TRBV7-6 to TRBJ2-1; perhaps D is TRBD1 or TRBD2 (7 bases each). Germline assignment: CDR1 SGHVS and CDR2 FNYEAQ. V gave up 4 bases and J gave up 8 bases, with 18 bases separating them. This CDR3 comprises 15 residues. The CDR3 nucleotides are TGTGCCAGCAGCTCACAGGGGACTACCATCGATGAGCAGTTCTTC. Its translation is CASSSQGTTIDEQFF.

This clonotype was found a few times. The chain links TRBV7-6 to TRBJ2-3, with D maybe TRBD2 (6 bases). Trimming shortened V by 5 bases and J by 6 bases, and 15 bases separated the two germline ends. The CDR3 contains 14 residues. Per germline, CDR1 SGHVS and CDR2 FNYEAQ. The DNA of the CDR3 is TGTGCCAGCAGCCCAGGACTATGGCGGGATACGCAGTATTTT. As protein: CASSPGLWRDTQYF.

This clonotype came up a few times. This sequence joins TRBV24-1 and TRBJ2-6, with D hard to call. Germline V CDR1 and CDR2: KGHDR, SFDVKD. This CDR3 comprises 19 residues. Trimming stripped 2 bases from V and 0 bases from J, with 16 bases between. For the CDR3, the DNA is TGTGCCACCAGTGATTCTACGGTTCTTGGAACCTCTGGGGCCAACGTCCTGACTTTC. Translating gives CATSDSTVLGTSGANVLTF.

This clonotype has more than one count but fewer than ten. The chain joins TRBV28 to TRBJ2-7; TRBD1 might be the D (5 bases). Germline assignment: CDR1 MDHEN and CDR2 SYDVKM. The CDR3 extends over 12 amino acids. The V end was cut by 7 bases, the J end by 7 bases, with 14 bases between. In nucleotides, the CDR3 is TGTGCCAGCATGGAAGGGGATGGAGAGCAGTACTTC. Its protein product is CASMEGDGEQYF. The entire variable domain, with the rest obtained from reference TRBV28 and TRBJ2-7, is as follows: DVKVTQSSRYLVKRTGEKVFLECVQDMDHENMFWYRQDPGLGLRLIYFSYDVKMKEKGDIPEGYSVSREKKERFSLILESASTNQTSMYLCASMEGDGEQYFGPGTRLTVT.

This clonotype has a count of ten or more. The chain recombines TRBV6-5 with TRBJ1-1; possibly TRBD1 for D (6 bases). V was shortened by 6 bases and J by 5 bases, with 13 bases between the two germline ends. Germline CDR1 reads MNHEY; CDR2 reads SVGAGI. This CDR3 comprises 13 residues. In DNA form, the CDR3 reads TGTGCCAGCAGAAACAGGGTTGGAACTGAAGCTTTCTTT. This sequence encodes CASRNRVGTEAFF.

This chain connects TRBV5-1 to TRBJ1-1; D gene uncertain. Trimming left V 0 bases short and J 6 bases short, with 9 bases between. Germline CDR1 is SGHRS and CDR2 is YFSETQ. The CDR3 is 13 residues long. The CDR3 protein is CASSLVRTSEAFF. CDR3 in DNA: TGCGCCAGCAGCTTGGTCAGGACTTCTGAAGCTTTCTTT.

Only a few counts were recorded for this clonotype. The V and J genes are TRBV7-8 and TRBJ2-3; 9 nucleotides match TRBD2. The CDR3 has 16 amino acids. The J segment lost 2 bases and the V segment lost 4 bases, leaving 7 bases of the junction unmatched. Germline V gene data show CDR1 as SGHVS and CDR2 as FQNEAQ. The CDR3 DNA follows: TGTGCCAGCAGCTCAAAAGCGGGGGGCTTCACAGATACGCAGTATTTT. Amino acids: CASSSKAGGFTDTQYF.

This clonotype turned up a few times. For the CDR3, the DNA is TGCGTCTCGCAAGGCTACGAGCAGTACTTC. Amino acids: CVSQGYEQYF. This chain connects TRBV23-1 to TRBJ2-7, with D uncertain. TRBV23-1 is an ORF; its function is uncertain. The length of the CDR3 is 10 residues.

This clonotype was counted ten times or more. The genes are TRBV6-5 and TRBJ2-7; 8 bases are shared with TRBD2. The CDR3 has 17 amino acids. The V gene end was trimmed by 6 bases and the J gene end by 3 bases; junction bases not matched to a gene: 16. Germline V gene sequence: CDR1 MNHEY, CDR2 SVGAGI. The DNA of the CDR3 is TGTGCCAGCAGACGTACCTCGGAGGGAAGCGGGAGCTACGAGCAGTACTTC. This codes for CASRRTSEGSGSYEQYF.

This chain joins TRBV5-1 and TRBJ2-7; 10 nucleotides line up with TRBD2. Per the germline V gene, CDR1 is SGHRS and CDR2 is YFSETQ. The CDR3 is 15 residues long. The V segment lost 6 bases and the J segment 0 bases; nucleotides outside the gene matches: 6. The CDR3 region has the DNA TGCGCCAGCACCACTAGCGGGAAGAGCTCCTACGAGCAGTACTTC. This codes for CASTTSGKSSYEQYF. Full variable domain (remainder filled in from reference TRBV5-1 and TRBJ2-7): KAGVTQTPRYLIKTRGQQVTLSCSPISGHRSVSWYQQTPGQGLQFLFEYFSETQRNKGNFPGRFSGRQFSNSRSEMNVSTLELGDSALYLCASTTSGKSSYEQYFGPGTRLTVT.

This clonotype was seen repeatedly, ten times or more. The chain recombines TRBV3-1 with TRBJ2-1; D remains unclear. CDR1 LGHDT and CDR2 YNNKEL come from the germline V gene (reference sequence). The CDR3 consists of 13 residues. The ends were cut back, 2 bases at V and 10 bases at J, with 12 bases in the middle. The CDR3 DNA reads TGTGCCAGCAGCCAACAACCGAGCAAGGAGCAGTTCTTC. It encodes CASSQQPSKEQFF.

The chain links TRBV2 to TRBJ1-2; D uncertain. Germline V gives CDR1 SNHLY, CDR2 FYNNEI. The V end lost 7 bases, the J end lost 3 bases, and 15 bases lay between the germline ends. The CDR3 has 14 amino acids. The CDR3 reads CASIRTAGDYGYTF. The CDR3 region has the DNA TGTGCCAGCATTAGGACGGCCGGGGACTATGGCTACACCTTC.

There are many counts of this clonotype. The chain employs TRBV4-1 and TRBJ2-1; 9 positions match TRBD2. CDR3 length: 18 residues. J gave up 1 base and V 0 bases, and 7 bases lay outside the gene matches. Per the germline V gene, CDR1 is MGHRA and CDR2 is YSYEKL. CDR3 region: CASSQDASGTGSYNEQFF. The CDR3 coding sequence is TGCGCCAGCAGCCAAGACGCTAGCGGGACCGGGTCCTACAATGAGCAGTTCTTC.

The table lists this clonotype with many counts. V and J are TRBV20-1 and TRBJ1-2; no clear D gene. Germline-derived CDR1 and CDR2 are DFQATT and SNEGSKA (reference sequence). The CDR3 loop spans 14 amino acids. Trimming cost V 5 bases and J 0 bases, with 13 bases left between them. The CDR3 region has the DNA TGCAGTGCTGGTGGGAACAGAGCTAACTATGGCTACACCTTC. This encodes CSAGGNRANYGYTF.

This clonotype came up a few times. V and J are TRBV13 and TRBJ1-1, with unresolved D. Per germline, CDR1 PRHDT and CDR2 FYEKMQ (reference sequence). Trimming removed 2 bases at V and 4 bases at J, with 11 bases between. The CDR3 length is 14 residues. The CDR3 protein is CASSLPGSSTEAFF. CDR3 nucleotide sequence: TGTGCCAGCAGCTTACCAGGTAGCAGCACTGAAGCTTTCTTT.

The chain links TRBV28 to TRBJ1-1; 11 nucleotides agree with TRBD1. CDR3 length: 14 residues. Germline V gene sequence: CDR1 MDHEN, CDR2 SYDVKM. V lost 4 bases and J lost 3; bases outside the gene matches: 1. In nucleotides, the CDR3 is TGTGCCAGCAGTTCGGGACAGGGGGACACTGAAGCTTTCTTT. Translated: CASSSGQGDTEAFF. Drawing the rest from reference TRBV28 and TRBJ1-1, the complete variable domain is DVKVTQSSRYLVKRTGEKVFLECVQDMDHENMFWYRQDPGLGLRLIYFSYDVKMKEKGDIPEGYSVSREKKERFSLILESASTNQTSMYLCASSSGQGDTEAFFGQGTRLTVV.

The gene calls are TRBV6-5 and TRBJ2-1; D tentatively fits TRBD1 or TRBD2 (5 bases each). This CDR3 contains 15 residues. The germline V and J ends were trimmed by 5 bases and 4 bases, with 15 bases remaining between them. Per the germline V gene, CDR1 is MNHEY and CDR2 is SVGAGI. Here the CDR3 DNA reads TGTGCCAGCAGTCACGACCGGGACGGTTACAATGAGCAGTTCTTC. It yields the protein CASSHDRDGYNEQFF.

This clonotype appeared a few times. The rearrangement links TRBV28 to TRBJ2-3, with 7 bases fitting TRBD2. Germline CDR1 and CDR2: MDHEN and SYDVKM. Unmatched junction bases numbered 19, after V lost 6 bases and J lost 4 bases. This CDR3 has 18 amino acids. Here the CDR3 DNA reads TGTGCCAGCAGCTCATACCTGGCGGGAGAAAAGAAAGCAGATACGCAGTATTTT. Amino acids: CASSSYLAGEKKADTQYF.

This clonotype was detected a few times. The CDR3 loop is CASITDRVGTDTQYF. In DNA, the CDR3 is TGTGCCAGCATAACCGACAGGGTAGGGACAGATACGCAGTATTTT. This chain links TRBV6-1 with TRBJ2-3; 7 bases fit TRBD1. CDR1 is MNHNS and CDR2 is SASEGT in the germline V gene. CDR3 length: 15 amino acids. V was pared by 7 bases and J by 3 bases, with 10 bases of the junction left unmatched.

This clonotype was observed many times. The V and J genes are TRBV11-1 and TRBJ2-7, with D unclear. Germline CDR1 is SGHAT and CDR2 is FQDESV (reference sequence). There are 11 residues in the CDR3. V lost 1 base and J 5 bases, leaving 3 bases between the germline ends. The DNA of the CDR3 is TGTGCCAGCAGCTTAGGGAACGAGCAGTACTTC. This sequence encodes CASSLGNEQYF. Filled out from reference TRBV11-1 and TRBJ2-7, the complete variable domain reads EAEVAQSPRYKITEKSQAVAFWCDPISGHATLYWYRQILGQGPELLVQFQDESVVDDSQLPKDRFSAERLKGVDSTLKIQPAELGDSAMYLCASSLGNEQYFGPGTRLTVT.

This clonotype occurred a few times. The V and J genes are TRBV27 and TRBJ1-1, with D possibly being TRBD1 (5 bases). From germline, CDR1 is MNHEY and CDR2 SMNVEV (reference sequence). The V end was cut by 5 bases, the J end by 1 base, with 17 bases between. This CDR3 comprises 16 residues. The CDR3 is CASSRRQGGANTEAFF. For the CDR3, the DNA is TGTGCCAGCAGTAGGAGGCAGGGAGGGGCGAACACTGAAGCTTTCTTT.

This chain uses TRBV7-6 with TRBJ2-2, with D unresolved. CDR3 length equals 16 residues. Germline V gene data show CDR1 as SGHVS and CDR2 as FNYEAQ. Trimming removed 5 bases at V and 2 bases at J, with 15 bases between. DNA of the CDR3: TGTGCCAGCAGCGTCTTAGGAGAGGCTAACACCGGGGAGCTGTTTTTT. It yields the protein CASSVLGEANTGELFF. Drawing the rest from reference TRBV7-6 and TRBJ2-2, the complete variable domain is GAGVSQSPRYKVTKRGQDVALRCDPISGHVSLYWYRQALGQGPEFLTYFNYEAQQDKSGLPNDRFSAERPEGSISTLTIQRTEQRDSAMYRCASSVLGEANTGELFFGEGSRLTVL.

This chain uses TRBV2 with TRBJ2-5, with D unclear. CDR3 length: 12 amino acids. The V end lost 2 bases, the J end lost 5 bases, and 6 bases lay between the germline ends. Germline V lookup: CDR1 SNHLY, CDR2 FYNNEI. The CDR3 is CASSEFVETQYF. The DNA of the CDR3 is TGTGCCAGCAGTGAATTTGTCGAGACCCAGTACTTC.

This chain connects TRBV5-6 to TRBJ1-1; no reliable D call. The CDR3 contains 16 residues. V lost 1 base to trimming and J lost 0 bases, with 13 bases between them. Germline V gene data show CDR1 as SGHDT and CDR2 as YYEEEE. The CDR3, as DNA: TGTGCCAGCAGCTTGTGGTCCGGAACGCTGAACACTGAAGCTTTCTTT. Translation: CASSLWSGTLNTEAFF.

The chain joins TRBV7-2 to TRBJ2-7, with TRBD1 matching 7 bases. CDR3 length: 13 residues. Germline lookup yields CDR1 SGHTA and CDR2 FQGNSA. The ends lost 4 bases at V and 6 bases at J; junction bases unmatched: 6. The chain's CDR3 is CASSSRQGGEQYF. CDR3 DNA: TGTGCCAGCAGCTCCAGACAGGGTGGCGAGCAGTACTTC.

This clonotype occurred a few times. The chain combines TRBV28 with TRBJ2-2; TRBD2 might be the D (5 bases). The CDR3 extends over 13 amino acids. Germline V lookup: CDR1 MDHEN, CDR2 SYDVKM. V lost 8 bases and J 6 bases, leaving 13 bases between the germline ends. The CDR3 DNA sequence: TGTGCCAGCGGGAGACCTGGCCCCGGGGAGCTGTTTTTT. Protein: CASGRPGPGELFF. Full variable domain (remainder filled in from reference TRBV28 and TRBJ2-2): DVKVTQSSRYLVKRTGEKVFLECVQDMDHENMFWYRQDPGLGLRLIYFSYDVKMKEKGDIPEGYSVSREKKERFSLILESASTNQTSMYLCASGRPGPGELFFGEGSRLTVL.

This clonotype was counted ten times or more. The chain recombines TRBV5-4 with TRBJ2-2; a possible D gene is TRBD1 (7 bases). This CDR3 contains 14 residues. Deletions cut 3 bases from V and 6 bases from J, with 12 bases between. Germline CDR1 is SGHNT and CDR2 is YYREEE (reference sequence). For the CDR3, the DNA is TGTGCCAGCAGCTCGGGGGACAGCCCCGGGGAGCTGTTTTTT. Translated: CASSSGDSPGELFF. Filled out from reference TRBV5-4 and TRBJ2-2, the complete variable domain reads ETGVTQSPTHLIKTRGQQVTLRCSSQSGHNTVSWYQQALGQGPQFIFQYYREEENGRGNFPPRFSGLQFPNYSSELNVNALELDDSALYLCASSSGDSPGELFFGEGSRLTVL.